This T cell receptor beta chain originates from a study of shared clonotypes between healthy human individuals. Study observations and caveats: A small donor pool kept down the genetic and exposure-history diversity that was represented. Rarefaction demonstrated incomplete sorted-subset sequencing despite large depth.

Germline V CDR1 and CDR2: SGHRS, YFSETQ. The CDR3 spans 15 residues. V lost 0 bases and J lost 3, with 9 bases in between. Per the original data handling: With immunoSEQ giving junction-only sequences and no quality scores, filtering differed. Sequencing used immunoSEQ multiplex PCR; TCRdb keeps in-frame clones, though not all of them. For V, J and clone size, that table is used; D and trimming come from the DNA. Of approximately 2.3 million clones in the sample, about 92% were seen once. A note on this clone: Its antigen is not identified.

The chain joins TRBV5-1 to TRBJ2-2; no clear D gene. Sequenced: naive CD4+ T cells from PBMCs. Subset noted: CD45RA+ positively selected. This clonotype was obtained from a man aged 18 to 30 in good health. Some clones in this sample may be carry-over from other donors' samples. For the CDR3, the DNA is TGCGCCAGCAGCTTGGACCCCCCCGACACCGGGGAGCTGTTTTTT. This gives the protein CASSLDPPDTGELFF. Full variable domain (outside the CDR3, taken from reference TRBV5-1 and TRBJ2-2): KAGVTQTPRYLIKTRGQQVTLSCSPISGHRSVSWYQQTPGQGLQFLFEYFSETQRNKGNFPGRFSGRQFSNSRSEMNVSTLELGDSALYLCASSLDPPDTGELFFGEGSRLTVL.